This T cell receptor (beta chain) comes out of a study of blood T cells in healthy people across ages. Turning to the study itself: Researchers report that template switching captured about one barcoded beta molecule per two T cells.

With V trimmed by 1 base and J by 0 bases, 11 bases remained unmatched. This CDR3 is built from 18 residues. With a J-beta primer mix and a sample-barcoded 5' primer, a second PCR ran about 7 to 12 cycles. Samples each returned at least 3 million CDR3-containing paired-end reads. Each CDR3 protein gets one entry after TCRdb re-called the 5' RACE reads with MiXCR. The sample consists of approximately 1,000,000 distinct CDR3 sequences, under 40% of them appearing once. The J gene is TRBJ2-7, the V gene TRBV12-3 or TRBV12-4, with 8 bases matching TRBD2. The clonotype originates from a man aged 18 to 30 in good health. The specimen was blood. The CDR3 DNA reads as TGTGCCAGCAGTTTAGGGTCCCTAGCGGGCGGTAGCTCCTACGAGCAGTACTTC. It yields the protein CASSLGSLAGGSSYEQYF.